Presented here are 8 T cell receptor beta chains from one specimen sequenced in a study of blood T cell repertoires in COVID-19. Repertoires were generated with immunoSEQ multiplex PCR, while TCRdb's copy carries only in-frame clones and drops some. Altogether 99,000 or so clones are present, over 75% being singletons, with the ten largest covering around 4.1%. Sample: peripheral blood. The receptors come from a man aged 45-65 years with acute or convalescent COVID-19.

The V gene is TRBV6-5, the J gene TRBJ2-7; possible D gene TRBD1, 5 bases. Germline CDR1 is MNHEY and CDR2 is SVGAGI. The length of the CDR3 is 15 residues. V dropped 6 bases and J dropped 3 bases, with 18 bases sitting between them. CDR3 sequence: CASRPRDAVLYEQYF. CDR3 sequence (DNA): TGTGCCAGCAGACCCAGGGATGCGGTCCTCTACGAGCAGTACTTC.

The chain has TRBV11-2 and TRBJ2-5; D unresolved. The ends were cut back, 5 bases at V and 5 bases at J, with 18 bases in the middle. This CDR3 spans 15 amino acids. Germline CDR1 is SGHAT and CDR2 is FQNNGV. This CDR3 reads CASSPWARPGETQYF. DNA for the CDR3: TGTGCCAGCAGCCCCTGGGCCCGCCCTGGGGAGACCCAGTACTTC. Full variable domain (rest looked up from reference TRBV11-2 and TRBJ2-5): EAGVAQSPRYKIIEKRQSVAFWCNPISGHATLYWYQQILGQGPKLLIQFQNNGVVDDSQLPKDRFSAERLKGVDSTLKIQPAKLEDSAVYLCASSPWARPGETQYFGPGTRLLVL.

A single count supports this clone. The chain combines TRBV18 with TRBJ2-3; possible D gene TRBD1, 6 bases. The germline V gene has CDR1 KGHSH and CDR2 LQKENI. The V gene lost 4 bases and the J gene lost 0 bases, with 14 bases spanning the gap. The CDR3 is made up of 16 amino acids. The CDR3 spells CASSLWTATSTDTQYF. The CDR3 coding sequence is TGTGCCAGCTCACTTTGGACAGCTACTAGCACAGATACGCAGTATTTT.

The chain links TRBV25-1 to TRBJ2-1, with 7 bases identical to TRBD1. V was pared by 4 bases and J by 0 bases, with 6 bases of the junction left unmatched. This CDR3 is built from 16 residues. The germline gives CDR1 MGHDK, CDR2 SYGVNS. CDR3 nucleotide sequence: TGTGCCAGCAGTGGAGGGGGCATGAGCTCCTACAATGAGCAGTTCTTC. This translates into CASSGGGMSSYNEQFF.

The chain is built from TRBV30 and TRBJ1-5; D unresolved. Trimming shortened V by 0 bases and J by 3 bases, and 21 bases separated the two germline ends. Germline CDR1 reads GTSNPN; CDR2 reads SVGIG (reference sequence). The CDR3 consists of 18 residues. This chain's CDR3 is CAWSVRLHGADNNQPQHF. As DNA, the CDR3 is TGTGCCTGGAGTGTTAGACTCCATGGAGCCGATAACAATCAGCCCCAGCATTTT.

The rearrangement joins TRBV28 to TRBJ2-7; 12 bases agree with TRBD2. This CDR3 is 15 amino acids long. The germline V gene encodes CDR1 MDHEN and CDR2 SYDVKM. V was pared by 6 bases and J by 3 bases, with 6 bases of the junction left unmatched. The CDR3 coding sequence is TGTGCCAGCAGAATGACTAGCGGGAGAGTCTACGAGCAGTACTTC. The encoded protein is CASRMTSGRVYEQYF.

This rearrangement joins TRBV6-5 to TRBJ2-1, with D perhaps TRBD2 (5 bases). CDR1 is MNHEY, CDR2 SVGAGI, per germline. This CDR3 has 15 residues. V was pared by 1 base and J by 3 bases, with 10 bases between. This chain's CDR3 is CASSYLGSGYNEQFF. Here the CDR3 DNA reads TGTGCCAGCAGTTACTTGGGGAGCGGCTACAATGAGCAGTTCTTC.

The chain joins TRBV11-3 to TRBJ1-1; weak D call: TRBD1 (6 bases). Trimming took off 4 bases at V and 6 bases at J, with 18 bases between the two ends. Germline-derived CDR1 and CDR2 are SGHNT and YENEEA. The CDR3 is 15 residues long. DNA for the CDR3: TGTGCCAGCAGCTCACCTCAGGGGAAATTCGCTGAAGCTTTCTTT. Translating gives CASSSPQGKFAEAFF.